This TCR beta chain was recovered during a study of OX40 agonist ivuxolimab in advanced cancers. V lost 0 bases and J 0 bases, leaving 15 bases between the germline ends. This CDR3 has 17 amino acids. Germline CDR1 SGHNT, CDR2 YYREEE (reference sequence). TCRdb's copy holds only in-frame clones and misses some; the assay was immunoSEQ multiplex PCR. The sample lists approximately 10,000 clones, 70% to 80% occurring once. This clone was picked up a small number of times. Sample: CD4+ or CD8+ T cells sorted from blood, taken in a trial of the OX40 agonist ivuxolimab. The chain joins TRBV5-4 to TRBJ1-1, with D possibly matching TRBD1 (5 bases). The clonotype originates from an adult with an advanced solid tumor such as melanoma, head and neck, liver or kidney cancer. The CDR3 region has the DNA TGTGCCAGCAGCTTGGAGGGGCGACTACAATTGAACACTGAAGCTTTCTTT. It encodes CASSLEGRLQLNTEAFF. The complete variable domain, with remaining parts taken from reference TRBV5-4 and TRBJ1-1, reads ETGVTQSPTHLIKTRGQQVTLRCSSQSGHNTVSWYQQALGQGPQFIFQYYREEENGRGNFPPRFSGLQFPNYSSELNVNALELDDSALYLCASSLEGRLQLNTEAFFGQGTRLTVV.